A selection of T cell receptor beta chains follows, all from one sample in a study of T cell responses to AZD1222 COVID-19 vaccine. Using immunoSEQ multiplex PCR, the repertoire was profiled, and TCRdb retains in-frame clones only, with some absent. The sample lists around 160,000 clones; roughly 89% were seen once. The sequenced sample was peripheral blood, obtained on day 0 of AZD1222 vaccination. The source of these receptors is an adult in good health. Both conserved end residues are part of each CDR3. A D gene is named only where the DNA matches it firmly. The size field is filled for only some rows; it gives once, few, many or a size class.

d_call j_call v_call clone_size cdr3_aa cdr3_nt
NA TRBJ1-1 TRBV5-8 NA CASSTGTVEGTEAFF TGTGCCAGCAGCACCGGGACGGTGGAAGGAACTGAAGCTTTCTTT
NA TRBJ2-7 TRBV5-5 NA CASTPTGTPYEQYF TGTGCCAGCACCCCGACGGGAACCCCCTACGAGCAGTACTTC
NA TRBJ2-1 TRBV4-3 NA CASSQSLIPGLNEQFF TGCGCCAGCAGCCAAAGCCTGATCCCAGGTTTGAATGAGCAGTTCTTC
NA TRBJ1-4 TRBV6-6 NA CATTAQVQGEKLFF TGTGCCACCACAGCCCAGGTCCAAGGGGAAAAACTGTTTTTT
NA TRBJ2-2 TRBV21-1 NA CASSNYRGKYTGELFF TGTGCCAGCAGCAACTACAGGGGAAAGTACACCGGGGAGCTGTTTTTT
TRBD2 TRBJ2-1 TRBV3-1/TRBV3-2 NA CASSRASGPPPNEQFF TGTGCCAGCAGCCGAGCTAGCGGACCTCCCCCCAATGAGCAGTTCTTC
NA TRBJ1-2 TRBV7-3 NA CASSLTQGSTYGYTF TGTGCCAGCAGCTTAACACAAGGGAGCACCTATGGCTACACCTTC
NA TRBJ1-5 TRBV27 NA CASSLSLELQPQHF TGTGCCAGCAGTTTATCCCTAGAGTTGCAGCCCCAGCATTTT
TRBD1 TRBJ2-2 TRBV19 NA CATGTGNTGELFF TGTGCCACCGGGACAGGGAACACCGGGGAGCTGTTTTTT
NA TRBJ2-2 TRBV25-1 NA CASSLRGRGTGELFF TGTGCCAGCAGCCTCCGGGGGCGAGGCACCGGGGAGCTGTTTTTT
TRBD1 TRBJ1-6 TRBV19 NA CASNFGQGNSPLHF TGTGCCAGTAACTTTGGACAGGGGAATTCACCCCTCCACTTT
TRBD1 TRBJ2-1 TRBV10-3 NA CAINSGTVYNEQFF TGTGCCATCAATTCGGGGACAGTTTACAATGAGCAGTTCTTC
NA TRBJ1-5 TRBV5-1 NA CASSLDLNQPQHF TGCGCCAGCAGCTTGGACCTCAATCAGCCCCAGCATTTT
NA TRBJ2-1 TRBV6-2/TRBV6-3 NA CASSSTPLYNEQFF TGTGCCAGCAGTTCGACTCCCCTGTATAATGAGCAGTTCTTC
NA TRBJ1-5 TRBV13 NA CASSLGEGRPQHF TGTGCCAGCAGCTTAGGAGAAGGCCGCCCCCAGCATTTT
TRBD1 TRBJ2-2 TRBV7-2 NA CASSLVNRGTGELFF TGTGCCAGCAGCTTAGTAAACAGGGGCACCGGGGAGCTGTTTTTT
TRBD1 TRBJ1-2 TRBV4-3 few CASSQGQGDGYTF TGCGCCAGCAGCCAGGGACAGGGGGATGGCTACACCTTC
NA TRBJ1-4 TRBV25-1 NA CASKGGAREKLFF TGTGCCAGCAAAGGGGGAGCTAGGGAAAAACTGTTTTTT
NA TRBJ2-7 TRBV18 NA CASSPPRRVTGYEQYF TGTGCCAGCTCACCACCGCGCAGGGTTACGGGGTACGAGCAGTACTTC
NA TRBJ1-6 TRBV7-2 NA CASRDKNNSPLHF TGTGCCAGCAGGGATAAAAATAATTCACCCCTCCACTTT
NA TRBJ1-6 TRBV7-2 NA CASSSIWGSGHYNSPLHF TGTGCCAGCAGCTCAATATGGGGCAGTGGTCATTATAATTCACCCCTCCACTTT
TRBD1 TRBJ2-5 TRBV29-1 once CSVAGTGEETQYF TGCAGCGTTGCCGGGACAGGGGAAGAGACCCAGTACTTC
NA TRBJ1-1 TRBV7-8 NA CASSLEVQGEAFF TGTGCCAGCAGCCTAGAGGTCCAGGGTGAAGCTTTCTTT
TRBD1 TRBJ2-7 TRBV19 NA CASSSYGTAAYEQYF TGTGCCAGTAGCAGCTATGGGACAGCGGCCTACGAGCAGTACTTC
NA TRBJ1-4 TRBV29-1 NA CSVELGTREKLFF TGCAGCGTTGAACTCGGGACACGAGAAAAACTGTTTTTT
NA TRBJ2-5 TRBV7-7 NA CASSPTGIASETQYF TGTGCTAGCAGCCCCACCGGGATCGCTTCGGAGACCCAGTACTTC
NA TRBJ1-1 TRBV6-6 NA CASSTSPGVTEAFF TGTGCCAGCAGTACTAGTCCGGGGGTCACTGAAGCTTTCTTT
NA TRBJ1-1 TRBV2 NA CASSERGPTEAFF TGTGCCAGCAGTGAACGAGGGCCCACTGAAGCTTTCTTT
TRBD2 TRBJ2-3 TRBV7-8 NA CASSLLAGLSTDTQYF TGTGCCAGCAGCCTCTTAGCGGGCCTCAGCACAGATACGCAGTATTTT
TRBD1 TRBJ2-7 TRBV5-1 NA CASRDGTGDGEQYF TGCGCCAGCAGAGACGGGACAGGGGACGGAGAGCAGTACTTC
NA TRBJ1-6 TRBV7-2 NA CASSLWGQVNSPLHF TGTGCCAGCAGCTTATGGGGTCAGGTTAATTCACCCCTCCACTTT
NA TRBJ1-2 TRBV5-1 NA CASSLDKPNYGYTF TGCGCCAGCAGCTTGGATAAGCCTAACTATGGCTACACCTTC
NA TRBJ1-2 TRBV11-2 once CASSPTGLIGGYTF TGTGCCAGCAGCCCGACAGGTCTAATAGGTGGCTACACCTTC
NA TRBJ1-2 TRBV5-1 NA CASSLEAGNYGYTF TGCGCCAGCAGCTTGGAGGCCGGGAACTATGGCTACACCTTC